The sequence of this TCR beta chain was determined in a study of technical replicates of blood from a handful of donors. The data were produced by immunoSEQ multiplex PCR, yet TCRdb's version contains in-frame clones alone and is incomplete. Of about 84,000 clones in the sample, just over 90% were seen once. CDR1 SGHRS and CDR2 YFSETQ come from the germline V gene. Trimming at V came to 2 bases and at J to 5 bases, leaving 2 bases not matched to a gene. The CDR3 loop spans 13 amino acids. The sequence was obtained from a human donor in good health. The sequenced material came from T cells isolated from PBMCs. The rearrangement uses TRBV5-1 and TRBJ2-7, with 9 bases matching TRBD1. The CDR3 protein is CASSFRQGDEQYF. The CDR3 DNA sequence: TGCGCCAGCAGCTTCCGACAGGGGGACGAGCAGTACTTC. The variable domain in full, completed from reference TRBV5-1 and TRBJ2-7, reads KAGVTQTPRYLIKTRGQQVTLSCSPISGHRSVSWYQQTPGQGLQFLFEYFSETQRNKGNFPGRFSGRQFSNSRSEMNVSTLELGDSALYLCASSFRQGDEQYFGPGTRLTVT.